The 30 T cell receptor beta chains in this list originate from one sample, sequenced in a study of tissue T cells after allogeneic stem cell transplantation. Clones were sequenced by immunoSEQ multiplex PCR, and TCRdb holds only the in-frame ones, with some missing. The sample consists of about 22,000 clones, roughly two thirds of them appearing once. Sequencing was carried out using spleen. The source of these receptors is a female BALB/c mouse in good health. MHC haplotype of the mouse line: H2-d.

In regard to this clone: Gene and germline names: mouse. CDR3 DNA, as far as it was read: TGTGCCAGCAGCCGGGACTTTAACTATGCTGAGCAGTTC. It translates to CASSRDFNYAEQF. The CDR3, in full, reads CASSRDFNYAEQFF. This rearrangement joins TRBV4 to TRBJ2-1; a weak D match, TRBD2 (6 bases). The sequence runs out 1 residue before the end of the CDR3; the remainder is reconstructed from the germline J gene. CDR3 size: 14 residues. Germline CDR1 is LGHDT and CDR2 is YNNKQL (reference sequence). Deletions cut 5 bases from V and 0 bases from J, with 8 bases between.

On this clone: Gene names and germline refer to mouse. The read terminates 1 residue ahead of where the CDR3 ends, so the germline J gene completes it. The V and J genes are TRBV4 and TRBJ1-1; unclear D gene. CDR3 length equals 12 residues. Per germline, CDR1 LGHDT and CDR2 YNNKQL (reference sequence). Trimming took 4 bases from V and 0 from J, leaving 3 bases between them. The CDR3 loop is CASSWANTEVFF. The sequenced CDR3 bases are TGTGCCAGCAGCTGGGCAAACACAGAAGTCTTC.

Worth noting for this clone: Mouse gene names and germline throughout. Read sequence stops 1 residue before the CDR3 end, and the germline J gene provides the missing end. This chain links TRBV3 with TRBJ1-4; D remains unclear. CDR1 and CDR2 (germline): SNHLY, FYNGKV (reference sequence). CDR3 length equals 13 residues. V gave up 6 bases and J gave up 4 bases, with 9 bases separating them. This chain's CDR3 is CASRLPSNERLFF. CDR3 DNA (partial): TGTGCCAGCAGGTTACCCAGCAACGAAAGATTATTT.

Of note for this clone: Gene names and germline match the mouse. The CDR3 extends 1 residue past the end of the read, so its final part is completed from the germline J gene. This chain joins TRBV13-2 and TRBJ1-6; possibly TRBD1 for D (6 bases). TRBJ1-6 has ORF status, its function being uncertain. The CDR3 runs to 15 residues. The germline V gene encodes CDR1 NNHNN and CDR2 SYGAGS (reference sequence). Trimming removed 0 bases at V and 4 bases at J, with 8 bases between. The sequenced part of the CDR3 DNA is TGTGCCAGCGGTGATGCAGGACAGTATAATTCGCCCCTCTAC. Translated: CASGDAGQYNSPLY. The complete CDR3 sequence is CASGDAGQYNSPLYF.

About this clone: The genes and germline here are from mouse. The DNA ends 1 residue before the CDR3 does, and the rest of the CDR3 is filled in from the germline J gene. The J gene is TRBJ2-2, the V gene TRBV1, with 8 bases identical to TRBD2. The CDR3 length is 16 residues. Per the germline V gene, CDR1 is NSQYPW and CDR2 is LRSPGD (reference sequence). Trimming cost V 4 bases and J 2 bases; bases outside gene matches: 6. Partial CDR3 DNA: TGCACCTGCAGTGGTGGGGGGGTGAGGAACACCGGGCAGCTCTAC. It encodes CTCSGGGVRNTGQLY. The entire CDR3 reads CTCSGGGVRNTGQLYF.

A remark on this clone: Mouse gene names apply. The read terminates 1 residue ahead of where the CDR3 ends, so the germline J gene completes it. The chain is built from TRBV13-2 and TRBJ2-7; TRBD2 matches at 12 bases. Germline assignment: CDR1 NNHNN and CDR2 SYGAGS (reference sequence). The CDR3 runs to 15 residues. With 0 bases clipped from V and 3 bases from J, the junction kept 1 base outside the gene matches. The CDR3 bases that were read are TGTGCCAGCGGTGATGAGGACTGGGGGGGCTATGAACAGTAC. Translating gives CASGDEDWGGYEQY. The entire CDR3 is CASGDEDWGGYEQYF.

A note on this clone: Gene names denote mouse genes. The read ends 1 residue before the CDR3 terminus; that terminus is restored from the germline J gene. The rearrangement links TRBV13-3 to TRBJ2-3; D is possibly TRBD1 (6 bases). V shed 4 bases and J shed 1 base, with 10 bases lying between them. The CDR3 is 14 residues long. CDR1 is NNHDY and CDR2 is SYVADS in the germline V gene. The sequenced CDR3 bases are TGTGCCAGCAGTCAGGGGTCTGGTGCAGAAACGCTGTAT. This gives the protein CASSQGSGAETLY. The full CDR3 protein is CASSQGSGAETLYF.

In the case of this clone: Any gene name here is a mouse gene name. The CDR3 extends 1 residue past the end of the read, so its final part is completed from the germline J gene. The rearrangement links TRBV13-2 to TRBJ1-5; D unclear. The germline CDR1 and CDR2 sequences are NNHNN and SYGAGS (reference sequence). Trimming shortened V by 5 bases and J by 1 base, and 13 bases separated the two germline ends. There are 15 residues in the CDR3. Here the CDR3 reads CASGARGANNQAPLF. The sequenced part of the CDR3 DNA is TGTGCCAGCGGGGCCCGGGGAGCAAACAACCAGGCTCCGCTT.

Note on this clone: Mouse names are used for the genes. The read falls 1 residue short of the CDR3 end, and the missing part is taken from the germline J gene. The rearrangement links TRBV13-2 to TRBJ2-7; 10 bases map to TRBD1. Germline CDR1 NNHNN, CDR2 SYGAGS (reference sequence). Germline trimming cut 5 bases from V and 3 bases from J; bases unmatched to any gene: 2. This CDR3 region has 13 residues. The CDR3 region is CASGTGGLYEQYF. Partial CDR3 DNA: TGTGCCAGCGGGACAGGGGGCCTCTATGAACAGTAC.

Comments on this clone: Each gene name is a mouse one. The CDR3 is cut off 1 residue early in the read; its end comes from the germline J gene. This chain links TRBV13-3 with TRBJ1-4, with D perhaps matching TRBD1 (5 bases). The CDR3 extends over 15 amino acids. Germline V gives CDR1 NNHDY, CDR2 SYVADS. V lost 0 bases, J lost 0 bases, and 6 bases lay in between. The CDR3 is CASSDGTISNERLFF. CDR3 bases read: TGTGCCAGCAGTGATGGGACAATTTCCAACGAAAGATTATTT.

Worth noting for this clone: Any gene name here is a mouse gene name. Read coverage stops 1 residue before the CDR3 terminus; the germline J gene supplies the remainder. This chain joins TRBV29 and TRBJ2-2, with 8 bases aligning to TRBD2. This CDR3 region has 15 residues. CDR1 is MSHET, CDR2 SYDVDS, per germline. J gave up 4 bases and V 6 bases, and 7 bases lay outside the gene matches. This chain's CDR3 is CASRSGGAGTGQLYF. The sequenced CDR3 bases are TGTGCTAGCAGGTCCGGGGGGGCCGGCACCGGGCAGCTCTAC.

With regard to this clone: Gene names are mouse gene names. Incomplete CDR3 DNA: TGTGGTGCTAGGGAGACAATTTCCAACGAAAGATTATTT. The encoded protein is CGARETISNERLF. The full CDR3 protein reads CGARETISNERLFF. The rearrangement uses TRBV20 and TRBJ1-4; D call uncertain. The read falls 1 residue short of the CDR3 end, and the missing part is taken from the germline J gene. This CDR3 spans 14 amino acids. Germline loops: CDR1 GFQATS, CDR2 STVNSAI. Trimming shortened V by 0 bases and J by 0 bases, and 5 bases separated the two germline ends.

In the case of this clone: Mouse gene names apply. The CDR3 end falls 1 residue outside the read, so it is completed with the germline J gene. The chain employs TRBV1 and TRBJ2-3; D is unclear. The germline V gene encodes CDR1 NSQYPW and CDR2 LRSPGD (reference sequence). The CDR3 runs to 12 residues. V was pared by 4 bases and J by 3 bases, with 5 bases between. CDR3 region: CTCSGVAETLYF. The covered CDR3 bases are TGCACCTGCAGTGGGGTCGCAGAAACGCTGTAT.

This clone was picked up one time. Gene names and germline match the mouse. The read ends 1 residue early relative to the CDR3; the germline J gene fills the gap. This chain joins TRBV13-2 and TRBJ2-1; 11 bases map to TRBD1. The germline V gene has CDR1 NNHNN and CDR2 SYGAGS (reference sequence). With 7 bases clipped from V and 5 bases from J, the junction kept 2 bases outside the gene matches. The CDR3 spans 13 residues. CDR3 residues: CASRDRGDAEQFF. The part of the CDR3 DNA that was read is TGTGCCAGCAGGGACAGGGGGGATGCTGAGCAGTTC.

Remarks on this clone: Mouse names are used for the genes. The read finishes 1 residue shy of the CDR3 end, and the germline J gene is used to complete it. The rearrangement joins TRBV29 to TRBJ1-3, with 7 positions matching TRBD1. The V segment lost 6 bases and the J segment 0 bases; nucleotides outside the gene matches: 2. CDR1 is MSHET, CDR2 SYDVDS, per germline. The CDR3 contains 14 residues. The covered CDR3 bases are TGTGCTAGCAGGGGACAGAATTCTGGAAATACGCTCTAT. This encodes CASRGQNSGNTLY. The whole CDR3 sequence is CASRGQNSGNTLYF.

On this clone itself: The gene names given are mouse names. The read ends 1 residue shy of where the CDR3 ends; the end is completed using the germline J gene. The V gene is TRBV13-2, the J gene TRBJ1-1; D remains ambiguous. Germline V gene data show CDR1 as NNHNN and CDR2 as SYGAGS (reference sequence). V was shortened by 3 bases and J by 0 bases, with 6 bases between the two germline ends. The CDR3 loop spans 13 amino acids. CDR3 protein: CASGGAANTEVFF. CDR3 DNA (partial): TGTGCCAGCGGTGGGGCTGCAAACACAGAAGTCTTC.

To note about this clone: Germline and genes here are mouse. The read ends 1 residue early relative to the CDR3; the germline J gene fills the gap. The chain couples TRBV4 to TRBJ2-7; 7 nucleotides match TRBD1. V was clipped by 5 bases and J by 4 bases; unmatched bases: 5. The germline V gene encodes CDR1 LGHDT and CDR2 YNNKQL (reference sequence). The CDR3 has 13 residues. This CDR3 reads CASSRDRAYEQYF. The sequenced part of the CDR3 DNA is TGTGCCAGCAGCCGAGACAGGGCGTATGAACAGTAC.

Remarks on this clone: Gene names denote mouse genes. The read finishes 1 residue shy of the CDR3 end, and the germline J gene is used to complete it. The sample holds other DNA sequences that translate to the same CDR3. The chain has TRBV31 and TRBJ2-5, with 7 bases that match TRBD2. The CDR3 spans 14 residues. V lost 0 bases and J lost 2; bases outside the gene matches: 2. Germline CDR1 reads GKSSPN; CDR2 reads SITVG. The CDR3 bases that were read are TGTGCCTGGAGTCTGGGGGGGGGCCAAGACACCCAGTAC. Protein: CAWSLGGGQDTQY. The entire CDR3 sequence reads CAWSLGGGQDTQYF.

This clone was picked up one time. Gene names are mouse gene names. The read comes to an end 1 residue before the CDR3 does, leaving the germline J gene to fill in the end. The chain joins TRBV29 to TRBJ1-4; 10 nucleotides align to TRBD1. The CDR3 is 18 residues long. Germline trimming cut 2 bases from V and 0 bases from J; bases unmatched to any gene: 6. Germline V gene lookup returns CDR1 MSHET and CDR2 SYDVDS. The CDR3 DNA, read in part, is TGTGCTAGCAGTTTAGAGACAGGGGGCCTTCTTTCCAACGAAAGATTATTT. Its protein product is CASSLETGGLLSNERLF. The CDR3 as a whole reads CASSLETGGLLSNERLFF.

In regard to this clone: Gene names are the mouse ones. The read gets to within 1 residue of the CDR3 end, and the germline J gene fills in the rest. This chain connects TRBV19 to TRBJ1-4, with D maybe TRBD1 (6 bases). The CDR3 is 14 amino acids. Germline V lookup: CDR1 FNHDT, CDR2 SITEND (reference sequence). The V end lost 1 base, the J end lost 4 bases, and 8 bases lay between the germline ends. The CDR3 DNA, read in part, is TGTGCCAGCAGTATACTACAGGGCAACGAAAGATTATTT. Translating it yields CASSILQGNERLF. The entire CDR3 protein is CASSILQGNERLFF.

Notes on this clone: Mouse names are used for the genes. The read ends 1 residue shy of where the CDR3 ends; the end is completed using the germline J gene. The chain uses TRBV13-1 and TRBJ2-3; D gene ambiguous. Germline CDR1 is NSHNY and CDR2 is SYGAGN. V was cut by 0 bases and J by 1 base, with 6 bases left in between. This CDR3 is 14 amino acids long. The sequenced CDR3 bases are TGTGCCAGCAGTGATGGGGGAGGTGCAGAAACGCTGTAT. This encodes CASSDGGGAETLY. The entire CDR3 sequence reads CASSDGGGAETLYF.

With regard to this clone: The genes are named according to mouse. The read halts 1 residue ahead of the CDR3 end, with the missing end drawn from the germline J gene. This chain links TRBV5 with TRBJ2-7, with 8 nucleotides matching TRBD1. The germline CDR1 and CDR2 sequences are LGHNA and YNLKQL (reference sequence). The CDR3 loop spans 15 amino acids. The junction had 7 bases not matched to a gene; V was cut back by 0 bases and J by 6 bases. The sequenced CDR3 bases are TGTGCCAGCAGCCAAGAATCAGGGGGCGTTTTTGAACAGTAC. Protein product: CASSQESGGVFEQY. The full-length CDR3 reads as CASSQESGGVFEQYF.

With respect to this clone: Mouse gene names and germline throughout. The sequence runs out 1 residue before the end of the CDR3; the remainder is reconstructed from the germline J gene. The chain links TRBV5 to TRBJ2-1; 7 nucleotides match TRBD1. CDR1 and CDR2 from the germline V gene are LGHNA and YNLKQL (reference sequence). The CDR3 contains 14 residues. Losses at the gene ends were 0 bases for V and 4 bases for J; bases not matched to a gene: 0. CDR3 DNA (partial): TGTGCCAGCAGCCAAGAGGGACAGTATGCTGAGCAGTTC. Its protein product is CASSQEGQYAEQF. The whole CDR3 protein reads CASSQEGQYAEQFF.

As regards this clone: Gene names are mouse gene names. The read ends 1 residue before the CDR3 terminus; that terminus is restored from the germline J gene. The chain employs TRBV29 and TRBJ1-4; 8 nucleotides match TRBD1. This CDR3 is 14 amino acids long. With V trimmed by 6 bases and J by 5 bases, 5 bases remained unmatched. CDR1 MSHET and CDR2 SYDVDS come from the germline V gene. The chain's CDR3 is CASSGTGKNERLFF. CDR3 DNA, as far as it was read: TGTGCTAGCAGCGGGACAGGAAAAAACGAAAGATTATTT.

Points on this clone: Mouse gene names apply. The sequence runs out 1 residue before the end of the CDR3; the remainder is reconstructed from the germline J gene. The chain couples TRBV13-2 to TRBJ2-4; 7 bases are shared with TRBD2. Germline V gene sequence: CDR1 NNHNN, CDR2 SYGAGS (reference sequence). The junction had 3 bases not matched to a gene; V was cut back by 2 bases and J by 0 bases. There are 15 residues in the CDR3. The CDR3 bases that were read are TGTGCCAGCGGTGACAGACTGGGTAGTCAAAACACCTTGTAC. Translating it yields CASGDRLGSQNTLY. The entire CDR3 protein is CASGDRLGSQNTLYF.

The table lists this clone with a count of one. Genes here carry mouse names. The sequence runs out 1 residue before the end of the CDR3; the remainder is reconstructed from the germline J gene. This chain uses TRBV5 with TRBJ2-1; 7 bases fit TRBD2. V lost 1 base, J lost 7 bases, and 1 base stayed unmatched. CDR3 size: 13 residues. Germline assignment: CDR1 LGHNA and CDR2 YNLKQL (reference sequence). CDR3 DNA, as far as it was read: TGTGCCAGCAGCCAAGTTGGGGGGGCTGAGCAGTTC. This codes for CASSQVGGAEQF. The complete CDR3 sequence is CASSQVGGAEQFF.

Worth noting for this clone: The gene names here belong to mouse. The read comes to an end 1 residue before the CDR3 does, leaving the germline J gene to fill in the end. This rearrangement joins TRBV3 to TRBJ2-1; tentative D call: TRBD2 (5 bases). Germline CDR1 SNHLY, CDR2 FYNGKV (reference sequence). The CDR3 is 14 amino acids. Trimming pared 3 bases from V and 0 bases from J, leaving 6 bases between. This CDR3 is CASSFGDNYAEQFF. The covered CDR3 bases are TGTGCCAGCAGCTTTGGGGATAACTATGCTGAGCAGTTC.

In the case of this clone: Any gene name here is a mouse gene name. The observed sequence ends 1 residue before the CDR3 terminus, with the missing tail filled in from the germline J gene. The sample has other DNA sequences that encode this CDR3 too. The rearrangement uses TRBV5 and TRBJ2-3; D call uncertain. This CDR3 is built from 15 residues. Germline assignment: CDR1 LGHNA and CDR2 YNLKQL (reference sequence). The V and J ends lost 0 bases and 0 bases respectively, with 7 bases between them. The sequenced CDR3 bases are TGTGCCAGCAGCCAAGATCCCTCTAGTGCAGAAACGCTGTAT. Residues: CASSQDPSSAETLY. The CDR3, in full, reads CASSQDPSSAETLYF.

Regarding this clone: Mouse germline and gene names are used. The CDR3 end is not reached by the read, which stops 1 residue before it; the germline J gene fills it in. The V call is TRBV19, the J call TRBJ2-2; the D is unclear. The CDR3 totals 15 residues. Trimming took 3 bases from V and 0 from J, leaving 9 bases between them. CDR1 and CDR2 from the germline V gene are FNHDT and SITEND (reference sequence). The CDR3 bases that were read are TGTGCCAGCAGTAAATTCGGGACAAACACCGGGCAGCTCTAC. This sequence encodes CASSKFGTNTGQLY. The entire CDR3 protein is CASSKFGTNTGQLYF.

This clone was picked up one time. Mouse gene names apply. The CDR3 goes on 1 residue after the read ends, and that part is filled in from the germline J gene. The V gene is TRBV1, the J gene TRBJ1-1; 8 nucleotides agree with TRBD1. This CDR3 region has 15 residues. V gave up 4 bases and J gave up 0 bases; unmatched junction bases: 4. Germline lookup yields CDR1 NSQYPW and CDR2 LRSPGD (reference sequence). The CDR3 DNA, read in part, is TGCACCTGCAGTGGGAGGACAGGGTCAAACACAGAAGTCTTC. This codes for CTCSGRTGSNTEVF. The CDR3 as a whole reads CTCSGRTGSNTEVFF.